This paragraph covers one T cell receptor (beta chain) sequence. The target antigen is unknown. This specimen comes from a study of T cell responses to AZD1222 COVID-19 vaccine. It was second doses at about 4 or about 12 weeks that were pooled. Study-level results: Vaccine-associated CD4 TCRs spanned spike, dominant at 160-218 and 743-854.

Assay: immunoSEQ multiplex PCR; the TCRdb copy retains only in-frame clones and omits some. The sample consists of some 100,000 clones, approximately 90% of them appearing once. Losses at the gene ends were 0 bases for V and 6 bases for J; bases not matched to a gene: 4. From germline, CDR1 is GTSNPN and CDR2 SVGIG (reference sequence). The length of the CDR3 is 13 residues. The sample here was peripheral blood, taken 28 days after the second AZD1222 dose. This receptor was identified in an adult who received the AZD1222 COVID-19 vaccine. The chain has TRBV30 and TRBJ2-7, with 8 bases identical to TRBD2. The CDR3 sequence: CAWSVLAEREQYF. The CDR3 DNA reads as TGTGCCTGGAGTGTACTAGCGGAGCGCGAGCAGTACTTC.